This T cell receptor beta chain was observed in a study of T-cell reconstitution after alpha-beta-depleted transplantation in children. Preparing the TCRbeta library involved the use of unique molecular identifiers. MiXCR, applied by TCRdb to the PCR reads, yields one record per CDR3 protein. Altogether 27,000 or so distinct CDR3 sequences are present, 18% being singletons, with the ten largest covering around 38%. V lost 3 bases and J 2 bases, leaving 11 bases between the germline ends. The germline gives CDR1 LGHDT, CDR2 YNNKEL (reference sequence). CDR3 size: 16 residues. This TCR came from a male patient aged 2-15 years who had a stem cell transplant for acute lymphoblastic leukemia, so the T cells may come from the graft donor. Source: PBMCs, mostly from graft donor cells, taken 60 days after TCRalphabeta/CD19-depleted stem cell transplant. The gene calls are TRBV3-1 and TRBJ2-6, with D unresolved. The CDR3 DNA follows: TGTGCCAGCAGCCATGAATCAATCCCTGGGGCCAACGTCCTGACTTTC. Its translation: CASSHESIPGANVLTF.